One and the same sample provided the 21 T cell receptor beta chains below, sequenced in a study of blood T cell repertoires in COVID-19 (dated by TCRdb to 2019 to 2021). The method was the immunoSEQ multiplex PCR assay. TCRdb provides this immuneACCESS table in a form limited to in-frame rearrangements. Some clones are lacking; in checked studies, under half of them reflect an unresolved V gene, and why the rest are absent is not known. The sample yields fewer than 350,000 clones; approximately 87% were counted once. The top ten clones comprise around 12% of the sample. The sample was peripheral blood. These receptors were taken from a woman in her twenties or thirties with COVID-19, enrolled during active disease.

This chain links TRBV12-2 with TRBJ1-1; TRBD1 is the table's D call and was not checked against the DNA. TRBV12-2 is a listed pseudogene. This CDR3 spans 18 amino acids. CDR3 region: CASRLASRQGAKNTEAFF. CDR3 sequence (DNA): TGTGCAAGTCGCTTAGCGTCGAGACAGGGGGCCAAGAACACTGAAGCTTTCTTT.

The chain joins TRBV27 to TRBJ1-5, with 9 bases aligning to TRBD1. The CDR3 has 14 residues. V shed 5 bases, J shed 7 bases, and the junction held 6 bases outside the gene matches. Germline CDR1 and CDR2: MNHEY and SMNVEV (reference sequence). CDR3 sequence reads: CASSPRQGDQPQHF. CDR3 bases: TGTGCCAGCAGTCCTCGACAGGGGGACCAGCCCCAGCATTTT.

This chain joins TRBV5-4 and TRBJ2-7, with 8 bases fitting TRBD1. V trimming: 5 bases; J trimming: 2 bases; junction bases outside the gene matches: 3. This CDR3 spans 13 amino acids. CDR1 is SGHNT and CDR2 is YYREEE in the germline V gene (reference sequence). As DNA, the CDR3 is TGTGCCAGCAGTACGGACAGGGCCTACGAGCAGTACTTC. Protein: CASSTDRAYEQYF.

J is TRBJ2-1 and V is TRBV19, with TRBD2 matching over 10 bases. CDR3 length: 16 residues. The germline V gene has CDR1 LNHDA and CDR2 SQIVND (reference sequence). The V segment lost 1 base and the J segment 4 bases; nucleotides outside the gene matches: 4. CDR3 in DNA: TGTGCCAGTAGTATAGTAGCAGCGGGGGGGTACAATGAGCAGTTCTTC. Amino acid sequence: CASSIVAAGGYNEQFF.

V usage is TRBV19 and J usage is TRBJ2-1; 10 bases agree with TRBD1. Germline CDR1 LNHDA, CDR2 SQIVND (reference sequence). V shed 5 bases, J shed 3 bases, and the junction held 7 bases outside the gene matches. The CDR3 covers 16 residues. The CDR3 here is CASSLATGGLYNEQFF. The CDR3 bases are TGTGCCAGTAGTCTCGCGACAGGGGGCCTCTACAATGAGCAGTTCTTC.

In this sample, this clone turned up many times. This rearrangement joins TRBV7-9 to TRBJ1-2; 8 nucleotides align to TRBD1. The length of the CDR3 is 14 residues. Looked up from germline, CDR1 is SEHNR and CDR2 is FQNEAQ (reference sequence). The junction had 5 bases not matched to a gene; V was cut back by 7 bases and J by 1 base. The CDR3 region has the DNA TGTGCCAGCACGTGGACAGGGCTTAACTATGGCTACACCTTC. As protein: CASTWTGLNYGYTF.

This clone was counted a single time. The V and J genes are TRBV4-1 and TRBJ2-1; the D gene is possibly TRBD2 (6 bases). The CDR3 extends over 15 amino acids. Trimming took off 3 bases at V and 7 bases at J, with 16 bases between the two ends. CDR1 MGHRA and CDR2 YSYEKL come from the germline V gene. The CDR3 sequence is CASSQTTLAENEQFF. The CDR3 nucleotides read TGCGCCAGCAGCCAGACCACACTAGCAGAGAATGAGCAGTTCTTC.

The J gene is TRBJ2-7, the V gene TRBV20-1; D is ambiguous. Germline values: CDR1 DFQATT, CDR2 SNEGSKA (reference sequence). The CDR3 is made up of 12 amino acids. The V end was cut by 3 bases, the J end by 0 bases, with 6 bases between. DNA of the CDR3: TGCAGTGCTAGTGCCAACTCCTACGAGCAGTACTTC. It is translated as CSASANSYEQYF.

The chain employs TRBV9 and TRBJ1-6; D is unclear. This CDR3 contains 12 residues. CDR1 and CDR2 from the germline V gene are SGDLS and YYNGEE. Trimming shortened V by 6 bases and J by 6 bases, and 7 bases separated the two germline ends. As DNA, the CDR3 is TGTGCCAGCAACCGGGGTAATTCACCCCTCCACTTT. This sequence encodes CASNRGNSPLHF.

CDR3 in amino acids: CSVGSRLNTEAFF. In nucleotides, the CDR3 is TGCAGCGTTGGGTCCAGGCTTAACACTGAAGCTTTCTTT. This sequence joins TRBV29-1 and TRBJ1-1; no reliable D call. The CDR3 sequence is 13 residues long. Between the trimmed V and J ends, which lost 4 bases and 2 bases, there was a span of 11 bases. Per germline, CDR1 SQVTM and CDR2 ANQGSEA.

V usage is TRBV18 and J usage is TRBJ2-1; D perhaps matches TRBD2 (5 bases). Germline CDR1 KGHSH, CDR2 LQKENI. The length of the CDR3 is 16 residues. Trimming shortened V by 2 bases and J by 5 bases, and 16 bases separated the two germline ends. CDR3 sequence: CASSPLVRVPHNEQFF. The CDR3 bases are TGTGCCAGCTCACCATTAGTGAGGGTGCCCCACAATGAGCAGTTCTTC.

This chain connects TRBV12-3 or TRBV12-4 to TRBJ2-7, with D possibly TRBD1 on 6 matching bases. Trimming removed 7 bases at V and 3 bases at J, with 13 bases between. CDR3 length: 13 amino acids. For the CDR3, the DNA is TGTGCCAGCACTCGGGACACCTACTACGAGCAGTACTTC. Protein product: CASTRDTYYEQYF.

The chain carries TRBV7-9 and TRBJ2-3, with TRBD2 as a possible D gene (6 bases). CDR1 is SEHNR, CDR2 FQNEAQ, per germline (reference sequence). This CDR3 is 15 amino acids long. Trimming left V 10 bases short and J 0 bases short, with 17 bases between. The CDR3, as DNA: TGTGCCAACGCGCGCGGGACGACTAGCACAGATACGCAGTATTTT. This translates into CANARGTTSTDTQYF.

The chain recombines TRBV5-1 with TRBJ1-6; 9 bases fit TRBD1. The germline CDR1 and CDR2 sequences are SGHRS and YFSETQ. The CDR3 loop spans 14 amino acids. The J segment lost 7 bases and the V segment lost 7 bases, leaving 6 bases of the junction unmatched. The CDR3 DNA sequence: TGCGCCAGCGGACGGACAGGGGCAAATTCACCCCTCCACTTT. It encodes CASGRTGANSPLHF.

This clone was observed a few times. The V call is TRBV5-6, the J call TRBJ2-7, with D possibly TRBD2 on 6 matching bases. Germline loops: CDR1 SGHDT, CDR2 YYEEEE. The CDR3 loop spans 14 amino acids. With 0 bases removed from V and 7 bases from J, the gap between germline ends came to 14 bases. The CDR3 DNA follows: TGTGCCAGCAGCTTGGTGGGTATGGGAGGTGAGCAGTACTTC. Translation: CASSLVGMGGEQYF.

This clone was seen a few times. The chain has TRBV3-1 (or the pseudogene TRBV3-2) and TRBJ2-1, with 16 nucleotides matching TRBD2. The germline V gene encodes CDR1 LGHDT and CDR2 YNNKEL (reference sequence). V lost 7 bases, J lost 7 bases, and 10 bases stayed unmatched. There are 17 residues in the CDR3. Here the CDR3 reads CASTPGTSGGAPNEQFF. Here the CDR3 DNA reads TGTGCCAGCACACCCGGGACTAGCGGGGGGGCCCCAAATGAGCAGTTCTTC.

Here the CDR3 reads CAWSVDLSTEAFF. The CDR3 DNA follows: TGTGCCTGGAGTGTTGACTTGTCTACTGAAGCTTTCTTT. The V and J genes are TRBV30 and TRBJ1-1, with D unclear. The CDR3 spans 13 residues. The germline gives CDR1 GTSNPN, CDR2 SVGIG (reference sequence). V was pared by 0 bases and J by 5 bases, with 10 bases between.

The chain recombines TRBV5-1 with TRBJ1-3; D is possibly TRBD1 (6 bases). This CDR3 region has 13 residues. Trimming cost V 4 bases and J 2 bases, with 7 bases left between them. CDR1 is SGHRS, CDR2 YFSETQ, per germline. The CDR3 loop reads CASSQGPGNTIYF. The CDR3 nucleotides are TGCGCCAGCAGCCAGGGGCCTGGAAACACCATATATTTT.

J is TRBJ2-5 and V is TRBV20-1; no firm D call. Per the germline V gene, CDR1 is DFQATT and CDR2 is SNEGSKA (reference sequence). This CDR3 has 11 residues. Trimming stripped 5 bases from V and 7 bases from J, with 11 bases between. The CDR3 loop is CSARSSGTQYF. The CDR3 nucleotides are TGCAGTGCTCGTTCTTCGGGGACCCAGTACTTC.

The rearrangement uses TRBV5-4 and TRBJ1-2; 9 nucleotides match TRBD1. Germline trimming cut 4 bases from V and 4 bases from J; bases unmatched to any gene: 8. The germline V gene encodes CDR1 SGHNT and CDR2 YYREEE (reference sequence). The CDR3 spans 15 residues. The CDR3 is CASSPDRDRVYGYTF. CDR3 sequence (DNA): TGTGCCAGCAGCCCGGACCGGGACAGGGTCTATGGCTACACCTTC.

The CDR3 DNA follows: TGTGCTTCACAGGGTTTCACAGATACGCAGTATTTT. Translating gives CASQGFTDTQYF. The chain links TRBV30 to TRBJ2-3; possible D gene TRBD1, 6 bases. This CDR3 has 12 residues. Germline CDR1 GTSNPN, CDR2 SVGIG (reference sequence).